Given below is one T cell receptor (beta chain) in context. Its antigen is still unknown. Produced via immunoSEQ multiplex PCR; TCRdb's table is partial and in-frame only. Of about 240,000 clones detected, approximately 84% appear once; the ten largest clones hold 0.64%. The data derive from a study of Tregs in tolerant kidney transplant recipients. V dropped 3 bases and J dropped 6; count of bases not matched to a gene: 14. The CDR3 sequence is 17 residues long. Germline V CDR1 and CDR2: GTSNPN, SVGIG (reference sequence). Findings of the study overall: This study did not directly address biological reproducibility. The small number of patients limits these findings pending further validation.

The gene calls are TRBV30 and TRBJ2-2; 9 positions match TRBD1. The TCR was taken from a human donor in good health. Sample: CD4+ T cells from blood. The DNA for the CDR3 is TGTGCCTGGAGAGTTCGGGGCACAGGGGGCGCTGCCGGGGAGCTGTTTTTT. Amino acids: CAWRVRGTGGAAGELFF. The full variable domain, its missing parts supplied by reference TRBV30 and TRBJ2-2, is SQTIHQWPATLVQPVGSPLSLECTVEGTSNPNLYWYRQAAGRGLQLLFYSVGIGQISSEVPQNLSASRPQDRQFILSSKKLLLSDSGFYLCAWRVRGTGGAAGELFFGEGSRLTVL.